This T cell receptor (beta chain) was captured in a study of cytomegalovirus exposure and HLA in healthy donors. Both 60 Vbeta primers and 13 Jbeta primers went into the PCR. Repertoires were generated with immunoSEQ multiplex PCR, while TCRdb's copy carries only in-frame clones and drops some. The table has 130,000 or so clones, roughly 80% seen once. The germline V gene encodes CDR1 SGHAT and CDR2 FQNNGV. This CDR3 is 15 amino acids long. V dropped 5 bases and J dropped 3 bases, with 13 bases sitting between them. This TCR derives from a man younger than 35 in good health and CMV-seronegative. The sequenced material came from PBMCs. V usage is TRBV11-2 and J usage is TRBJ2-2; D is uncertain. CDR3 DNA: TGTGCCAGCAGCCCTATGGTGTTGTACACCGGGGAGCTGTTTTTT. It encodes CASSPMVLYTGELFF.